This T cell receptor (beta chain) was sequenced during a study of T cells in Graves' hyperthyroidism and ophthalmopathy. About this clonotype: Its target is unknown.

Study-level results: Most clonotypes expanded in the thyroid (above 0.001) were also present in blood.

Lactation, pregnancy, other autoimmune disease or uncontrolled infection led to exclusion of patients. Thyroid ultrasound, orbital computed tomography, clinical symptoms, and serum thyroxine and TRAb underpinned diagnoses. The V end lost 4 bases, the J end lost 0 bases, and 12 bases lay between the germline ends. The CDR3 totals 16 residues. CDR1 is SNHLY and CDR2 is FYNNEI in the germline V gene. It was RNA transcripts that yielded the amplified TCR beta CDR3 regions. The HTBI primer set drove a first-round RT-PCR of the TCR CDR3. TCRdb reprocessed the multiplex PCR reads via MiXCR and lists one record per CDR3 protein. The data contain more than 500,000 distinct CDR3 sequences, 40% to 50% of them singletons.

This receptor was taken from an adult woman with Graves' disease, either hyperthyroidism or ophthalmopathy (not recorded which). Specimen: peripheral blood or thyroid tissue (not recorded which). V usage is TRBV2 and J usage is TRBJ1-4; D not resolved. The CDR3, as DNA: TGTGCCAGCAGTGGGCAGGTGTCGGCAACTAATGAAAAACTGTTTTTT. As protein: CASSGQVSATNEKLFF.